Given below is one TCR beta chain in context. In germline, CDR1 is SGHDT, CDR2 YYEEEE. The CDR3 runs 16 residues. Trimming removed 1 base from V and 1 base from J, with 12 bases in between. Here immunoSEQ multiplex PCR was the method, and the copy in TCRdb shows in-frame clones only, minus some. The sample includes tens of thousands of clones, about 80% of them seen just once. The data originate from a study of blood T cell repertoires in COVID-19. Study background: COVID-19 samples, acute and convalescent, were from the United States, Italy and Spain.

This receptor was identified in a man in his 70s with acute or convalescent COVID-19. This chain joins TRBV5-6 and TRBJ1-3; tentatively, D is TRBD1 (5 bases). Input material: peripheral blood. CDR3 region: CASSLRAGRSGNTIYF. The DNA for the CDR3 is TGTGCCAGCAGCTTGCGTGCAGGGAGGTCTGGAAACACCATATATTTT.